This T cell receptor (beta chain) is from a study of T cells after somatic rescue of genetic block. Repertoires were generated with immunoSEQ multiplex PCR, while TCRdb's copy carries only in-frame clones and drops some. In the table there are roughly 70,000 clones, just over 90% of which are singletons. Trimming left V 5 bases short and J 2 bases short, with 22 bases between. Germline CDR1 reads SEHNR; CDR2 reads FQNEAQ (reference sequence). CDR3 size: 18 residues. The genes are TRBV7-9 and TRBJ2-1; perhaps TRBD2 as D (6 bases). Sequencing was carried out using peripheral blood mononuclear cells (PBMCs). The origin of this receptor is a man aged 40-50 years. The CDR3 DNA reads TGTGCCAGCAGCAAAACCGGGACTGTGTATTCGGCCTACAATGAGCAGTTCTTC. Amino acid sequence: CASSKTGTVYSAYNEQFF.